This T cell receptor (beta chain) was recovered during a study of CD8 T cells in Susac syndrome. V gave up 4 bases and J gave up 7 bases, with 13 bases separating them. The CDR3 sequence is 13 residues long. The V gene's germline CDR1 is SQVTM and CDR2 ANQGSEA. When the RNA was reverse transcribed, random hexamers were used with an input of about 0.45 to 1 ug. TCRdb independently ran MiXCR on the immunoSEQ multiplex PCR reads; one entry per CDR3 protein. Of more than 150,000 distinct CDR3 sequences listed, over 95% were seen once; the top ten hold 0.15%. The multiple sclerosis control group consisted of treatment-naive patients whose relapsing-remitting disease, which was either stable or active, fulfilled revised McDonald criteria.

The sequencing input was CD8+ T cells from PBMCs. The chain carries TRBV29-1 and TRBJ1-4; D possibly corresponds to TRBD1 (5 bases). This sequence originates from a human donor with multiple sclerosis. As DNA, the CDR3 is TGCAGCGTTGTAAGCAGGGAAAGTGAAAAACTGTTTTTT. Protein sequence: CSVVSRESEKLFF.